One and the same sample provided the 6 T cell receptor beta chains below, sequenced in a study of T cells expressing NK-cell markers. TCRdb re-called the 5' RACE reads, yielding one record per CDR3 amino acid sequence without DNA. Here the sample table reports 140,000 or so distinct CDR3 sequences. Sequencing was done on a sample of blood T cells: a sorted CD56 or NKG2C T cell subset, CD4+ or CD8+ T cells, or bulk PBMC T cells (not recorded which). These receptors were obtained from a man in his late teens or twenties in good health.

CDR3 sequence reads: CASSQDPDEQFF. This chain links TRBV4-2 with TRBJ2-1. Germline V lookup: CDR1 LGHNA, CDR2 YNFKEQ. The CDR3 contains 12 residues.

The rearrangement joins TRBV19 to TRBJ2-1; TCRdb lists TRBD2, though no DNA is available to test this call. The CDR3 extends over 15 amino acids. Per germline, CDR1 LNHDA and CDR2 SQIVND (reference sequence). This CDR3 reads CASLPTSGSYNEQFF.

V gene TRBV5-1 combines with J gene TRBJ2-5; TCRdb's D gene call, TRBD1, goes unchecked for lack of DNA. The CDR3 has 17 residues. Germline values: CDR1 SGHRS, CDR2 YFSETQ. The CDR3 region is CASSLYPGEAGQETQYF.

V usage is TRBV6-1 and J usage is TRBJ1-2; TCRdb names TRBD1, which stays unverified in the absence of DNA. This CDR3 is built from 14 residues. Germline V lookup: CDR1 MNHNS, CDR2 SASEGT. The CDR3 is CASLPGAGNYGYTF.

The V gene is TRBV6-2 or TRBV6-3, the J gene TRBJ2-1; TCRdb's assignment of TRBD2 cannot be checked, as there is no DNA. This CDR3 has 16 amino acids. The germline V gene has CDR1 MNHEY and CDR2 SVGEGT. The CDR3 here is CASSGLGTSADNEQFF.

The gene calls are TRBV5-1 and TRBJ2-5. CDR1 and CDR2 (germline): SGHRS, YFSETQ. This CDR3 has 12 residues. CDR3 region: CASRIARETQYF.